This paragraph reports one TCR beta chain. There is no known antigen for this receptor. The sample holds no much larger clone one base away, and base qualities are not on file. According to the germline V gene, CDR1 reads SGHRS and CDR2 reads YFSETQ. Germline trimming amounts to 0 bases on V and 5 bases on J, with 12 as the count of junction bases outside the gene matches. The CDR3 has 18 amino acids, counting the end cysteine and phenylalanine. The sequence is cut down to CDR3 DNA, 54 bases in frame from base 1. This sample is part of a study of graft-versus-host responses after intestinal transplantation (dated by TCRdb to the early 2020s). Broadly, across the study: The transplants that recipients got were multivisceral, liver-intestinal, or isolated intestinal. Samples from a few later patients were sequenced in-house on an Illumina MiSeq with MiXCR processing rather than by the commercial service. Bulk TCR-beta CDR3 sequencing was used to track graft-versus-host and host-versus-graft alloreactive T cell clones in the graft, circulation and bone marrow after intestinal transplantation. Donor T cell macrochimerism was defined as a peak of at least 4% donor T cells among recipient peripheral blood mononuclear cells. A cohort of 24 intestinal transplant recipients, including one retransplant, was enrolled, and 3 patients lacking pretransplant specimens were excluded. Every recipient was given anti-thymocyte globulin induction, then maintenance tacrolimus and steroids for roughly 3 years. Alloreactive clones were identified by sequencing pre-transplant mixed lymphocyte reaction products and comparing these products with unstimulated pre-transplant donor and recipient T cells. Results and caveats for the whole study, not just this receptor: In the allografts of patients with donor T cell macrochimerism, GvH to HvG T cell clonal ratios were high. The conclusions were limited by the relatively low number and heterogeneity of the intestinal transplant patients. GvH clones were detected in recipient bone marrow, and some of these GvH clones were observed earlier in ileal mucosa or blood, consistent with an intestinal mucosal origin. Early after transplant, declines in HvG clones were associated with peak levels of circulating GvH clones.

Libraries were made using the immunoSEQ multiplex PCR assay. For most patients, genomic DNA was isolated with the Qiagen DNeasy Blood and Tissue Kit and shipped frozen to Adaptive Biotechnologies for TCR sequencing. High-throughput TCR-beta CDR3 sequencing of genomic DNA from most patients was performed by Adaptive Biotechnologies. On the authors' methods: TCR sequencing data were retrieved from Adaptive's ImmunoSEQ software for roughly 17 patients, whereas a few other patients were processed with MiXCR and VDJtools. CD4 versus CD8 sorting errors were corrected by removing sequences found in both subsets at a frequency ratio below 5:1. CDR3 nucleotide sequences shared between donor and recipient were removed because their origin could not be assigned. At least 2-fold expansion over unstimulated cells and a minimum CFSE-low frequency of 0.002% (template counts) or 0.001% (read counts) were required for clones to be classified as alloreactive. A clone was considered mappable if detected in the sequenced pre-transplant spleen, lymph node, or MLR CFSE-low populations of the donor or recipient. The cumulative frequency of alloreactive clones was calculated as a percentage of all sequences, weighted by copy number. This is the immuneACCESS table as TCRdb keeps it, with only in-frame sequences that have V and J called. A part of the clones is gone; compared with another copy, unresolved V genes explain less than half, and the rest is unexplained. V and J calls plus clone size are reproduced from that table; the DNA served to infer D and trimming. Present in this sample are about 83,000 clones, 85% to 90% of which were seen just once. The ten largest clonotypes hold 0.3% to 0.4% of the sample.

The sample's time point label, in plain terms: cells obtained before transplantation from donor or recipient. CD3+CD4+ and CD3+CD8+ populations were FACS-sorted from unstimulated pre-transplant donor and recipient cells taken from spleen or lymph nodes. The material was unstimulated CD4+ T cells sorted from spleen or lymph node cells, obtained before intestinal transplant. The chain couples TRBV5-1 to TRBJ2-1, with 9 bases aligning to TRBD2. The receptor's source is a human donor who received an intestinal transplant. The sequenced DNA: TGCGCCAGCAGCTTGGATGGTAGCGGGAGCCCCCGGAACAATGAGCAGTTCTTC. It specifies CASSLDGSGSPRNNEQFF.